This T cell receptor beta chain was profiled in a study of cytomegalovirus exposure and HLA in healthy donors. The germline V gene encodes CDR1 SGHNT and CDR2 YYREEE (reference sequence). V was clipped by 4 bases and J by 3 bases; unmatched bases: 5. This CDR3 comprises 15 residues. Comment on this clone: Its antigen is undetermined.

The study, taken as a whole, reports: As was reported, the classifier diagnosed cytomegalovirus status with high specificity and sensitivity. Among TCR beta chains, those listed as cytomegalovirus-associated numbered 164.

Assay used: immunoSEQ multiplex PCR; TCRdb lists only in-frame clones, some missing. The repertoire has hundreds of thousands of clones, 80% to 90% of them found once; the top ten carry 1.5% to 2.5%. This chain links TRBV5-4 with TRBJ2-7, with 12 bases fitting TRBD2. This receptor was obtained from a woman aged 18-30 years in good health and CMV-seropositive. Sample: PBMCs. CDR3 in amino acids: CASSDQLAGGYEQYF. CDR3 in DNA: TGTGCCAGCAGCGACCAACTAGCGGGAGGCTACGAGCAGTACTTC. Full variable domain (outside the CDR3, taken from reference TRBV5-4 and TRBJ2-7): ETGVTQSPTHLIKTRGQQVTLRCSSQSGHNTVSWYQQALGQGPQFIFQYYREEENGRGNFPPRFSGLQFPNYSSELNVNALELDDSALYLCASSDQLAGGYEQYFGPGTRLTVT.